Shown below are 23 T cell receptor beta chains from a single sample sequenced in a study of blood T cells in healthy people across ages. For the second PCR, which ran for about 7 to 11 cycles, a sample-barcoded 5' primer and a J-beta primer mix were used. MiXCR, applied by TCRdb to the 5' RACE reads, yields one record per CDR3 protein. The sample carries about 1.8 million distinct CDR3 sequences, less than 50% recorded once. The sample taken for sequencing was blood. The source is a woman aged 40 to 49 in good health.

This clonotype has a handful of counts. The CDR3 sequence: CSARDIKTGAGYGYTF. In DNA form, the CDR3 reads TGCAGTGCTAGAGACATTAAGACAGGGGCGGGGTATGGCTACACCTTC. The rearrangement uses TRBV20-1 and TRBJ1-2; TRBD1 matches 8 bases. Germline CDR1 reads DFQATT; CDR2 reads SNEGSKA (reference sequence). The V segment lost 0 bases and the J segment 5 bases; nucleotides outside the gene matches: 11. CDR3 size: 16 residues.

J is TRBJ2-7 and V is TRBV6-2 or TRBV6-3; no clear D. The DNA end is more similar to TRBJ2-4, so the J call may be wrong. This CDR3 has 13 residues. The germline CDR1 and CDR2 sequences are MNHEY and SVGEGT. CDR3 DNA: TGTGCCAGCACCAATGACGGGAAAAACATTCAGTACTTC. This gives the protein CASTNDGKNIQYF.

This clonotype was detected only a few times. The chain combines TRBV12-3 or TRBV12-4 with TRBJ2-7; D possibly corresponds to TRBD1 (5 bases). The V and J ends lost 6 bases and 0 bases respectively, with 15 bases between them. The CDR3 is 15 amino acids. The CDR3 DNA sequence: TGTGCCAGCAGATGGACACTCTCCCTCTCCTACGAGCAGTACTTC. Translation gives CASRWTLSLSYEQYF.

The chain couples TRBV20-1 to TRBJ1-2, with 7 bases that match TRBD1. Germline V gene sequence: CDR1 DFQATT, CDR2 SNEGSKA (reference sequence). This CDR3 has 14 amino acids. V lost 5 bases, J lost 5 bases, and 11 bases stayed unmatched. This CDR3 reads CSAEGGAGEYGYTF. The CDR3 nucleotides read TGCAGTGCTGAAGGGGGCGCGGGTGAATATGGCTACACCTTC.

This chain joins TRBV7-2 and TRBJ2-5; a possible D gene is TRBD2 (5 bases). CDR1 and CDR2 (germline): SGHTA, FQGNSA. Deletions cut 3 bases from V and 2 bases from J, with 10 bases between. This CDR3 is 14 amino acids long. The CDR3 DNA reads as TGTGCCAGCAGCTTGATTCGGACTCAAGAGACCCAGTACTTC. This sequence encodes CASSLIRTQETQYF.

The rearrangement links TRBV20-1 to TRBJ2-3; 9 bases line up with TRBD1. Germline CDR1 and CDR2: DFQATT and SNEGSKA (reference sequence). The CDR3 contains 16 residues. The V and J ends lost 0 bases and 2 bases, in that order; junction bases with no gene match: 6. CDR3 DNA sequence: TGCAGTGCTAGAGATCAGTGGACAGGGGTCACAGATACGCAGTATTTT. It encodes CSARDQWTGVTDTQYF.

The CDR3 loop reads CATDKGGSSTDTQYF. CDR3 DNA sequence: TGTGCCACCGACAAAGGGGGGTCTAGCACAGATACGCAGTATTTT. The chain combines TRBV28 with TRBJ2-3, with D perhaps given as TRBD1 or TRBD2 (6 bases each). The V and J ends lost 10 bases and 0 bases respectively, with 17 bases between them. CDR1 is MDHEN, CDR2 SYDVKM, per germline. The CDR3 covers 15 residues. The whole variable domain, filled in from reference TRBV28 and TRBJ2-3, reads DVKVTQSSRYLVKRTGEKVFLECVQDMDHENMFWYRQDPGLGLRLIYFSYDVKMKEKGDIPEGYSVSREKKERFSLILESASTNQTSMYLCATDKGGSSTDTQYFGPGTRLTVL.

The V call is TRBV18, the J call TRBJ2-6; D tentatively fits TRBD1 or TRBD2 (5 bases each). The CDR3 contains 16 residues. The germline V and J ends were trimmed by 5 bases and 0 bases, with 11 bases remaining between them. The germline gives CDR1 KGHSH, CDR2 LQKENI. CDR3 region: CASSGEGRSGANVLTF. CDR3 bases: TGTGCCAGCTCAGGCGAGGGGCGCTCTGGGGCCAACGTCCTGACTTTC.

CDR3 region: CSVEGATSTDTQYF. The CDR3 DNA sequence: TGCAGCGTTGAGGGGGCAACGAGCACAGATACGCAGTATTTT. The chain carries TRBV29-1 and TRBJ2-3; tentative D call: TRBD1 (6 bases). Trimming removed 3 bases at V and 0 bases at J, with 10 bases between. The germline gives CDR1 SQVTM, CDR2 ANQGSEA. The CDR3 extends over 14 amino acids.

The CDR3 is CASSLMGQISGANVLTF. CDR3 sequence (DNA): TGTGCCAGCAGCTTGATGGGACAGATCTCTGGGGCCAACGTCCTGACTTTC. The chain is built from TRBV7-6 and TRBJ2-6; 7 bases are shared with TRBD1. This CDR3 comprises 17 residues. J was trimmed by 0 bases and V by 3 bases; bases with no gene match: 5. The germline CDR1 and CDR2 sequences are SGHVS and FNYEAQ.

There are a few counts of this clonotype. The chain combines TRBV7-8 with TRBJ1-2; D may be TRBD1 (5 bases). This CDR3 has 15 residues. Per the germline V gene, CDR1 is SGHVS and CDR2 is FQNEAQ. Trimming stripped 5 bases from V and 5 bases from J, with 18 bases between. The CDR3 nucleotides read TGTGCCAGCAGCATTAGCAGTGGGGCGTCGTATGGCTACACCTTC. Protein: CASSISSGASYGYTF.

The chain has TRBV5-1 and TRBJ2-1; the match to TRBD1 covers 7 bases. Germline values: CDR1 SGHRS, CDR2 YFSETQ. V shed 5 bases, J shed 7 bases, and the junction held 12 bases outside the gene matches. The CDR3 extends over 15 amino acids. CDR3 DNA sequence: TGCGCCAGCAGTCTCCCGTGGGACAGTTCGAATGAGCAGTTCTTC. Translating it yields CASSLPWDSSNEQFF.

The rearrangement uses TRBV7-9 and TRBJ2-7, with TRBD2 as a possible D gene (6 bases). The V and J ends lost 1 base and 0 bases respectively, with 10 bases between them. Per the germline V gene, CDR1 is SEHNR and CDR2 is FQNEAQ (reference sequence). The CDR3 runs 15 residues. CDR3 nucleotide sequence: TGTGCCAGCAGCTTAGGGGACTGGGACTCCTACGAGCAGTACTTC. Translating gives CASSLGDWDSYEQYF.

This rearrangement joins TRBV2 to TRBJ1-2; tentatively, D is TRBD1 (5 bases). The CDR3 extends over 12 amino acids. Trimming removed 7 bases from V and 7 bases from J, with 13 bases in between. Germline-derived CDR1 and CDR2 are SNHLY and FYNNEI. CDR3 DNA: TGTGCCAGCACAGGGCAGACGGGTGGCTACACCTTC. This sequence encodes CASTGQTGGYTF.

This clonotype has just a few counts. The chain uses TRBV2 and TRBJ2-5; 8 bases are a match to TRBD1. Per the germline V gene, CDR1 is SNHLY and CDR2 is FYNNEI. CDR3 length: 15 residues. V trimming: 7 bases; J trimming: 4 bases; junction bases outside the gene matches: 11. CDR3 loop: CASIVGPGGGETQYF. DNA for the CDR3: TGTGCCAGCATTGTCGGCCCAGGGGGCGGAGAGACCCAGTACTTC.

Only a few counts were recorded for this clonotype. The genes are TRBV20-1 and TRBJ2-5; TRBD1 matches at 7 bases. The CDR3 runs 13 residues. Unmatched junction bases numbered 3, after V lost 3 bases and J lost 2 bases. CDR1 DFQATT and CDR2 SNEGSKA come from the germline V gene (reference sequence). The DNA of the CDR3 is TGCAGTGCTAGTCGGACAGGTCAAGAGACCCAGTACTTC. Translation gives CSASRTGQETQYF.

This sequence joins TRBV25-1 and TRBJ1-2, with TRBD1 as a possible D gene (5 bases). This CDR3 contains 12 residues. The V end lost 5 bases, the J end lost 7 bases, and 11 bases lay between the germline ends. The germline V gene encodes CDR1 MGHDK and CDR2 SYGVNS. The CDR3 bases are TGTGCCAGCAGTTCCGGGGCAGGTGGCTACACCTTC. This translates into CASSSGAGGYTF.

The rearrangement links TRBV14 to TRBJ1-2, with no clear D. The V end was cut by 1 base, the J end by 2 bases, with 8 bases between. Germline V gene sequence: CDR1 SGHDN, CDR2 FVKESK. The CDR3 totals 14 residues. CDR3 sequence (DNA): TGTGCCAGCAGCCAAGTTCAGGCCAACTATGGCTACACCTTC. Protein: CASSQVQANYGYTF.

This clonotype was counted only a few times. The rearrangement links TRBV4-2 to TRBJ2-3, with D unclear. The V gene lost 3 bases and the J gene lost 4 bases, with 8 bases spanning the gap. The CDR3 covers 13 residues. The germline V gene has CDR1 LGHNA and CDR2 YNFKEQ. The CDR3 spells CASSQAFADTQYF. CDR3 bases: TGTGCCAGCAGCCAGGCCTTCGCAGATACGCAGTATTTT.

The chain links TRBV24-1 to TRBJ2-1; D unresolved. V was shortened by 7 bases and J by 2 bases, with 11 bases between the two germline ends. The germline V gene encodes CDR1 KGHDR and CDR2 SFDVKD. There are 14 residues in the CDR3. The CDR3 spells CATRGAGPYNEQFF. Here the CDR3 DNA reads TGTGCCACCAGGGGCGCTGGTCCCTACAATGAGCAGTTCTTC.

This clonotype appeared a few times. V usage is TRBV5-6 and J usage is TRBJ2-7; D tentatively fits TRBD1 or TRBD2 (5 bases each). Germline V CDR1 and CDR2: SGHDT, YYEEEE. The CDR3 is 15 residues long. The V end lost 4 bases, the J end lost 0 bases, and 14 bases lay between the germline ends. The chain's CDR3 is CASSPTRDHSYEQYF. DNA for the CDR3: TGTGCCAGCAGCCCGACCCGGGACCACTCCTACGAGCAGTACTTC.

The rearrangement joins TRBV12-3 or TRBV12-4 to TRBJ2-1, with 8 bases lining up with TRBD1. CDR3 size: 15 residues. Trimming cost V 7 bases and J 5 bases; bases outside gene matches: 10. CDR3 nucleotide sequence: TGTGCCAGCACCCGAGATGGACAGGGAAACAATGAGCAGTTCTTC. Translating it yields CASTRDGQGNNEQFF.

This clonotype has just a few counts. The chain joins TRBV15 to TRBJ2-2; possibly TRBD1 or TRBD2 for D (6 bases each). Germline V gives CDR1 LNHNV, CDR2 YYDKDF (reference sequence). This CDR3 comprises 15 residues. Trimming cost V 8 bases and J 4 bases, with 17 bases left between them. CDR3 residues: CATASGAESTGELFF. DNA for the CDR3: TGTGCCACCGCCTCGGGGGCGGAATCCACCGGGGAGCTGTTTTTT.